This T cell receptor beta chain comes out of a study of shared clonotypes between healthy human individuals. Study-level points and caveats: Across subsets, estimated richness was generally greater for naive than for memory populations.

On this clone itself: Its antigen remains unidentified.

Per germline, CDR1 SGHRS and CDR2 YFSETQ. The CDR3 is 15 amino acids. V dropped 0 bases and J dropped 4 bases, with 11 bases sitting between them. Each cell subset's genomic DNA was divided evenly among several immunoSEQ plates. TCRdb keeps only in-frame clones here, not all; method: immunoSEQ multiplex PCR. This table holds 1.6 million or so clones, roughly 98.5% found once. This chain joins TRBV5-1 and TRBJ2-1; D gene ambiguous. The sequence was obtained from a man aged 30 to 39 in good health. The sequenced sample consisted of naive CD4+ T cells sorted from blood. The subset here: CD45RA+ positively selected. CDR3 bases: TGCGCCAGCAGCTTGGTGGCAGATGTATACAATGAGCAGTTCTTC. This gives the protein CASSLVADVYNEQFF.